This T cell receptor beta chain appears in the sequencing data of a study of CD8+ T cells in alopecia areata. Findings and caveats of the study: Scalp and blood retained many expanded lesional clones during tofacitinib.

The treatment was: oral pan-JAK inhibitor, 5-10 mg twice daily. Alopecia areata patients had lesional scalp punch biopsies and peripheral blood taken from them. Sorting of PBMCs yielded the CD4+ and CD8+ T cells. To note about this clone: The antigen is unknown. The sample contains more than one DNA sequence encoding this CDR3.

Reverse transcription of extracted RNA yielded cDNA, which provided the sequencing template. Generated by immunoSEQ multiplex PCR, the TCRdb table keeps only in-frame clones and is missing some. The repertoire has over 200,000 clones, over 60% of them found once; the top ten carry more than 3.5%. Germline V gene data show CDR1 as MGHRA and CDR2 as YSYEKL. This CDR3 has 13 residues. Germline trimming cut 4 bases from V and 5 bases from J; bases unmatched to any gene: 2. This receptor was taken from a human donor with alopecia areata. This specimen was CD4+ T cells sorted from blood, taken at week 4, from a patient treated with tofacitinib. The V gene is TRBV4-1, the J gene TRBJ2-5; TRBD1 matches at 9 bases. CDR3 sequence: CASSPTGGETQYF. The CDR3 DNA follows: TGCGCCAGCAGCCCGACAGGGGGTGAGACCCAGTACTTC.